One sample yielded the 5 T cell receptor beta chains listed below, sequenced in a study of blood T cells in healthy people across ages. Then a second PCR, running roughly 7 to 12 cycles, was carried out with a sample-barcoded 5' primer and a J-beta primer mix. TCRdb independently ran MiXCR on the 5' RACE reads; one entry per CDR3 protein. The repertoire holds hundreds of thousands of distinct CDR3 sequences, with more than 55% as singletons. The source material was blood. The receptors come from a man aged 40-49 years in good health.

The J gene is TRBJ2-5, the V gene TRBV7-6; the D gene is possibly TRBD1 (5 bases). The V gene's germline CDR1 is SGHVS and CDR2 FNYEAQ. V lost 5 bases, J lost 1 base, and 14 bases lay in between. This CDR3 is built from 15 residues. CDR3 protein: CASSAQSRGQETQYF. The CDR3 DNA is TGTGCCAGCAGCGCCCAGTCAAGGGGCCAAGAGACCCAGTACTTC.

In its sample, this clonotype was seen a few times. CDR3 nucleotide sequence: TGTGCCAGCAGTCGACTAGCGGGAGTTGGTTTTTTGCAGTATTTT. Its protein is CASSRLAGVGFLQYF. This rearrangement joins TRBV7-2 to TRBJ2-3; 12 nucleotides agree with TRBD2. The J segment lost 11 bases and the V segment lost 6 bases, leaving 12 bases of the junction unmatched. This CDR3 contains 15 residues. Germline V gives CDR1 SGHTA, CDR2 FQGNSA.

This sequence joins TRBV7-9 and TRBJ2-5, with 7 bases lining up with TRBD1. J was trimmed by 9 bases and V by 2 bases; bases with no gene match: 15. The germline V gene encodes CDR1 SEHNR and CDR2 FQNEAQ (reference sequence). This CDR3 has 16 residues. In nucleotides, the CDR3 is TGTGCCAGCAGCTTACCCATAGGACAGGCCAATCTCGCCCAGTACTTC. Translated: CASSLPIGQANLAQYF.

This rearrangement joins TRBV27 to TRBJ1-2; D possibly corresponds to TRBD1 (6 bases). The CDR3 contains 16 residues. Germline V gives CDR1 MNHEY, CDR2 SMNVEV (reference sequence). The V end lost 4 bases, the J end lost 4 bases, and 19 bases lay between the germline ends. The DNA for the CDR3 is TGTGCCAGCAGTTCGACTTCCGGGACACCCATCTATGGCTACACCTTC. This gives the protein CASSSTSGTPIYGYTF.

This clonotype was seen only a few times. V gene TRBV20-1 combines with J gene TRBJ1-4; D is unclear. The CDR3 contains 19 residues. V gave up 6 bases and J gave up 6 bases, with 32 bases separating them. CDR1 and CDR2 from the germline V gene are DFQATT and SNEGSKA (reference sequence). The CDR3 DNA reads TGCAGTGCGAGCCCCCGAGACTCCAAGGGAGATGGCCACCATGAAAAACTGTTTTTT. It translates to CSASPRDSKGDGHHEKLFF.